This passage covers 10 T cell receptor beta chains from one sample sequenced in a study of T cell repertoires in cytomegalovirus infection. These receptors' targets are unknown. TCRdb fed the reads into MiXCR, producing one record per CDR3 protein. The data show about 570,000 distinct CDR3 sequences, around 40% seen once. The source was cultured PBMCs, collected from culture after CMV antigen stimulation. The receptors here all came from a human donor in good health (CMV status not recorded). Some clones in this sample may be carry-over from other donors' samples.

The chain links TRBV2 to TRBJ2-5; D not resolved. Germline assignment: CDR1 SNHLY and CDR2 FYNNEI. There are 13 residues in the CDR3. V was trimmed by 5 bases and J by 3 bases, leaving 10 bases between them. DNA of the CDR3: TGTGCCAGCAGTTTGACTTGGAAAGAGACCCAGTACTTC. As protein: CASSLTWKETQYF.

This sequence joins TRBV12-3 or TRBV12-4 and TRBJ2-1; 7 bases align to TRBD2. Trimming cost V 6 bases and J 5 bases; bases outside gene matches: 7. The CDR3 runs to 14 residues. The CDR3 DNA reads as TGTGCCAGCAGCCCCCCCGGGACTAACAATGAGCAGTTCTTC. Translated, it gives CASSPPGTNNEQFF.

The genes are TRBV9 and TRBJ2-1; 7 nucleotides match TRBD2. V lost 4 bases to trimming and J lost 0 bases; unmatched junction nucleotides: 10. CDR1 is SGDLS, CDR2 YYNGEE, per germline. The length of the CDR3 is 17 residues. CDR3: CASSYVGAGLSYNEQFF. CDR3 DNA sequence: TGTGCCAGCAGCTATGTTGGAGCGGGACTCTCCTACAATGAGCAGTTCTTC.

The genes are TRBV20-1 and TRBJ2-1; 12 bases fit TRBD2. From germline, CDR1 is DFQATT and CDR2 SNEGSKA (reference sequence). The V gene end was trimmed by 3 bases and the J gene end by 3 bases; junction bases not matched to a gene: 15. The CDR3 sequence is 19 residues long. In DNA form, the CDR3 reads TGCAGTGCTAGCACCCCAACTAGCGGGGGGCCCGGACGCTACAATGAGCAGTTCTTC. Its protein product is CSASTPTSGGPGRYNEQFF.

This clonotype was counted at least ten times. This rearrangement joins TRBV7-8 to TRBJ2-5; TRBD2 agrees at 12 bases. Germline V gene sequence: CDR1 SGHVS, CDR2 FQNEAQ. The CDR3 has 15 amino acids. The junction had 1 base not matched to a gene; V was cut back by 1 base and J by 4 bases. The CDR3 nucleotides are TGTGCCAGCAGCTTAGTACTAGCGGGGGGAGAGACCCAGTACTTC. This codes for CASSLVLAGGETQYF.

This clonotype was seen more than once but under ten times. The J gene is TRBJ1-2, the V gene TRBV11-2; D unresolved. The CDR3 has 13 residues. Germline assignment: CDR1 SGHAT and CDR2 FQNNGV. V was clipped by 5 bases and J by 7 bases, with 14 bases between them. The DNA of the CDR3 is TGTGCCAGCAGCGGCATTACGGCTTTTGGCTACACCTTC. This sequence encodes CASSGITAFGYTF. Supplemented by reference TRBV11-2 and TRBJ1-2, the full variable domain reads EAGVAQSPRYKIIEKRQSVAFWCNPISGHATLYWYQQILGQGPKLLIQFQNNGVVDDSQLPKDRFSAERLKGVDSTLKIQPAKLEDSAVYLCASSGITAFGYTFGSGTRLTVV.

The V gene is TRBV4-2, the J gene TRBJ1-5, with 7 bases that match TRBD1. The CDR3 totals 15 residues. V lost 0 bases, J lost 3 bases, and 2 bases stayed unmatched. CDR1 LGHNA and CDR2 YNFKEQ come from the germline V gene. For the CDR3, the DNA is TGTGCCAGCAGCCAAGACGGGACAGACAATCAGCCCCAGCATTTT. It codes for CASSQDGTDNQPQHF.

The chain joins TRBV7-2 to TRBJ2-5, with D possibly matching TRBD1 (6 bases). The ends were cut back, 5 bases at V and 4 bases at J, with 14 bases in the middle. Germline V gene data show CDR1 as SGHTA and CDR2 as FQGNSA. The CDR3 contains 14 residues. The CDR3 DNA reads as TGTGCCAGCAGCCTAGGGGGAAGTCGAGAGACCCAGTACTTC. Translation: CASSLGGSRETQYF. The variable domain in full, with the rest retrieved from reference TRBV7-2 and TRBJ2-5, is GAGVSQSPSNKVTEKGKDVELRCDPISGHTALYWYRQSLGQGLEFLIYFQGNSAPDKSGLPSDRFSAERTGGSVSTLTIQRTQQEDSAVYLCASSLGGSRETQYFGPGTRLLVL.

The table lists this clonotype with a few counts. V usage is TRBV7-2 and J usage is TRBJ1-5; D call uncertain. Germline CDR1 reads SGHTA; CDR2 reads FQGNSA. V was clipped by 5 bases and J by 1 base, with 15 bases between them. The CDR3 runs 16 residues. For the CDR3, the DNA is TGTGCCAGCAGCCCGACCGCGTGGGGAAGCAATCAGCCCCAGCATTTT. It encodes CASSPTAWGSNQPQHF.

In DNA form, the CDR3 reads TGTGCCAGCAGCTTAGAAGGACAGGGGGCTTACACCGGGGAGCTGTTTTTT. Encoded protein: CASSLEGQGAYTGELFF. This chain joins TRBV11-2 and TRBJ2-2; 11 nucleotides align to TRBD1. V dropped 0 bases and J dropped 3; count of bases not matched to a gene: 3. CDR1 is SGHAT, CDR2 FQNNGV, per germline. This CDR3 is 17 amino acids long.